The clone carrying this TCR beta chain was found many times. Its target is not known. The V gene's germline CDR1 is DFQATT and CDR2 SNEGSKA (reference sequence). The germline V and J ends were trimmed by 0 bases and 2 bases, with 5 bases remaining between them. The CDR3 runs 12 residues. The data were taken from a study of T-cell memory formation after mild COVID-19. Overall study findings and caveats: Certain responding clones were present in pre-infection memory, suggesting participation of cross-reactive memory. Clones which contracted sat mainly in CM and EM if CD4+, and in EMRA if CD8+.

TCRdb re-derived calls from the 5' RACE reads in MiXCR, one entry per CDR3 protein. The sample contains 450,000 or so distinct CDR3 sequences, 25% of which appear only once. The sequence was obtained from an adult woman who had mild COVID-19 (a few samples of this study predate the infection). Cell type and time point are not known. Sequenced: PBMCs or a T cell subset sorted from them (not recorded which). V usage is TRBV20-1 and J usage is TRBJ2-7; D uncertain. The CDR3, as DNA: TGCAGTGCTAGAGATCTGGCCTACGAGCAGTACTTC. This codes for CSARDLAYEQYF.